Presented here are 11 T cell receptor beta chains from one specimen sequenced in a study of CD8 T cells in ankylosing spondylitis. Via MiXCR, TCRdb re-called the 5' RACE reads, giving one row per CDR3 protein. The sample comprises over 700,000 distinct CDR3 sequences, roughly 19% of which are singletons, and over 15% rests with the top ten. What these receptors recognize is not known. Study-wide results and caveats: Blood from ankylosing spondylitis patients appeared to carry a characteristic roughly 8-variant TCR beta motif.

Sequencing used blood, either unsorted or a sorted T cell fraction (not recorded which). These receptor sequences come from a male donor with ankylosing spondylitis.

This clonotype showed up just a few times. This chain joins TRBV11-2 and TRBJ1-2, with 7 bases matching TRBD1. V lost 10 bases and J lost 7; bases outside the gene matches: 12. Germline assignment: CDR1 SGHAT and CDR2 FQNNGV. This CDR3 spans 13 amino acids. DNA of the CDR3: TGTGCCAACACCCGGGTCAGGGGGTCTGGCTACACCTTC. It yields the protein CANTRVRGSGYTF. The full variable domain, rest sourced from reference TRBV11-2 and TRBJ1-2, is EAGVAQSPRYKIIEKRQSVAFWCNPISGHATLYWYQQILGQGPKLLIQFQNNGVVDDSQLPKDRFSAERLKGVDSTLKIQPAKLEDSAVYLCANTRVRGSGYTFGSGTRLTVV.

The rearrangement uses TRBV7-9 and TRBJ2-7; no firm D call. The germline V gene has CDR1 SEHNR and CDR2 FQNEAQ (reference sequence). Trimming took 1 base from V and 5 from J, leaving 9 bases between them. The CDR3 loop spans 13 amino acids. The CDR3 DNA follows: TGTGCCAGCAGCTTAGATTCGGTTAACGAGCAGTACTTC. Translation gives CASSLDSVNEQYF.

This clonotype was picked up many times. The chain couples TRBV28 to TRBJ2-1; the match to TRBD1 covers 9 bases. Germline lookup yields CDR1 MDHEN and CDR2 SYDVKM. The CDR3 runs 15 residues. V lost 4 bases to trimming and J lost 3 bases; unmatched junction nucleotides: 4. The CDR3 protein is CASSSPGQGYNEQFF. Here the CDR3 DNA reads TGTGCCAGCAGTTCGCCGGGACAGGGCTACAATGAGCAGTTCTTC. Full variable domain (outside the CDR3, taken from reference TRBV28 and TRBJ2-1): DVKVTQSSRYLVKRTGEKVFLECVQDMDHENMFWYRQDPGLGLRLIYFSYDVKMKEKGDIPEGYSVSREKKERFSLILESASTNQTSMYLCASSSPGQGYNEQFFGPGTRLTVL.

The chain is built from TRBV4-1 and TRBJ1-6, with D possibly TRBD1 on 6 matching bases. V lost 5 bases and J 5 bases, leaving 13 bases between the germline ends. This CDR3 has 15 residues. The germline V gene has CDR1 MGHRA and CDR2 YSYEKL. The CDR3 DNA reads TGCGCCAGCAGCGTGGACAGTGCCGATAATTCACCCCTCCACTTT. Translation: CASSVDSADNSPLHF.

The chain recombines TRBV29-1 with TRBJ2-7; D tentatively fits TRBD1 or TRBD2 (6 bases each). CDR1 and CDR2 from the germline V gene are SQVTM and ANQGSEA. V was cut by 1 base and J by 6 bases, with 10 bases left in between. The CDR3 has 12 amino acids. CDR3 sequence (DNA): TGCAGCGTTGAAGGCAGGGGAGGCGAGCAGTACTTC. Translated, it gives CSVEGRGGEQYF.

The chain uses TRBV15 and TRBJ2-5; no firm D call. Deletions cut 5 bases from V and 5 bases from J, with 12 bases between. CDR3 length: 13 amino acids. The germline V gene encodes CDR1 LNHNV and CDR2 YYDKDF (reference sequence). CDR3 protein: CATSSPVVETQYF. In DNA form, the CDR3 reads TGTGCCACCAGCTCCCCAGTTGTGGAGACCCAGTACTTC.

The chain joins TRBV7-2 to TRBJ2-1; TRBD2 matches at 11 bases. The CDR3 loop spans 15 amino acids. Unmatched junction bases numbered 5, after V lost 6 bases and J lost 4 bases. Germline-derived CDR1 and CDR2 are SGHTA and FQGNSA. The CDR3 DNA is TGTGCCAGCAGGCTAGCGGGAGGCCTTTACAATGAGCAGTTCTTC. Protein sequence: CASRLAGGLYNEQFF.

This clonotype showed up many times. This chain uses TRBV12-3 or TRBV12-4 with TRBJ2-4, with D possibly matching TRBD2 (7 bases). The CDR3 consists of 14 residues. V was cut by 4 bases and J by 6 bases, with 13 bases left in between. CDR3 bases: TGTGCCAGCAGTTCCGCGGGGGCTTCAAACATTCAGTACTTC. Amino acids: CASSSAGASNIQYF.

This clonotype was picked up a small number of times. The chain uses TRBV6-2 or TRBV6-3 and TRBJ2-1, with D unclear. With 2 bases removed from V and 7 bases from J, the gap between germline ends came to 9 bases. The CDR3 loop spans 13 amino acids. Germline lookup yields CDR1 MNHEY and CDR2 SVGEGT. The DNA for the CDR3 is TGTGCCAGCAGTTACGGTTTGGGGAATGAGCAGTTCTTC. Amino acids: CASSYGLGNEQFF.

At least ten counts were recorded for this clonotype. The chain recombines TRBV12-3 or TRBV12-4 with TRBJ2-7; D is ambiguous. The V end lost 0 bases, the J end lost 4 bases, and 4 bases lay between the germline ends. The CDR3 length is 12 residues. In nucleotides, the CDR3 is TGTGCCAGCAGTTTAGCGCTTTACGAGCAGTACTTC. Its protein product is CASSLALYEQYF.

The chain recombines TRBV18 with TRBJ1-5; TRBD1 matches 7 bases. The CDR3 extends over 14 amino acids. V lost 2 bases to trimming and J lost 7 bases; unmatched junction nucleotides: 5. Germline loops: CDR1 KGHSH, CDR2 LQKENI. DNA for the CDR3: TGTGCCAGCTCACCAAAGCAGGGGGGGCAGCCCCAGCATTTT. Translating gives CASSPKQGGQPQHF. The full variable domain, with the rest looked up from reference TRBV18 and TRBJ1-5, is NAGVMQNPRHLVRRRGQEARLRCSPMKGHSHVYWYRQLPEEGLKFMVYLQKENIIDESGMPKERFSAEFPKEGPSILRIQQVVRGDSAAYFCASSPKQGGQPQHFGDGTRLSIL.